The 14 T cell receptor beta chains below were found in one sample sequenced in a study of T cell responses to AZD1222 COVID-19 vaccine. Using immunoSEQ multiplex PCR, the repertoire was profiled, and TCRdb retains in-frame clones only, with some absent. The sample shows some 130,000 clones, more than 90% of them seen only once. Sequencing used peripheral blood, obtained on day 0 of AZD1222 vaccination. The receptors here all came from an adult in good health.

This clone appeared once. The chain combines TRBV3-1 (or the pseudogene TRBV3-2) with TRBJ1-2; D is uncertain. The germline V gene encodes CDR1 LGHDT and CDR2 YNNKEL (reference sequence). V lost 1 base to trimming and J lost 12 bases, with 12 bases between them. This CDR3 has 12 residues. CDR3 bases: TGTGCCAGCAGCCAAGCCAGAGGATTACACACCTTC. Residues: CASSQARGLHTF.

This chain links TRBV30 with TRBJ2-7; perhaps TRBD2 as D (7 bases). The ends were cut back, 2 bases at V and 6 bases at J, with 14 bases in the middle. In germline, CDR1 is GTSNPN, CDR2 SVGIG (reference sequence). The CDR3 consists of 13 residues. This CDR3 is CAWSRSGGAEQYF. Written as DNA, the CDR3 is TGTGCCTGGAGTAGGTCGGGGGGCGCCGAGCAGTACTTC.

The chain links TRBV7-3 to TRBJ1-1; D ambiguous. The CDR3 contains 15 residues. The germline V gene has CDR1 SGHTA and CDR2 FQGTGA. Trimming shortened V by 6 bases and J by 5 bases, and 19 bases separated the two germline ends. In DNA, the CDR3 is TGTGCCAGCAGTCCGGAGGGAGTGGGGAGGACTGAAGCTTTCTTT. As protein: CASSPEGVGRTEAFF.

The chain links TRBV11-1 to TRBJ2-1, with D possibly being TRBD1 (6 bases). This CDR3 contains 16 residues. Deletions cut 2 bases from V and 0 bases from J, with 11 bases between. CDR1 is SGHAT, CDR2 FQDESV, per germline (reference sequence). CDR3 nucleotides: TGTGCCAGCAGCTTAAGGGGGATAAGCTCCTACAATGAGCAGTTCTTC. This encodes CASSLRGISSYNEQFF.

J is TRBJ1-1 and V is TRBV4-1, with D unclear. In germline, CDR1 is MGHRA, CDR2 YSYEKL. This CDR3 contains 13 residues. The V gene lost 3 bases and the J gene lost 2 bases, with 7 bases spanning the gap. The CDR3 reads CASSHGVNTEAFF. The CDR3 DNA follows: TGCGCCAGCAGCCACGGCGTTAACACTGAAGCTTTCTTT.

A single count supports this clone. The J gene is TRBJ2-5, the V gene TRBV29-1; 8 nucleotides align to TRBD1. J lost 2 bases, V lost 8 bases, and 13 bases had no gene match. The CDR3 sequence is 15 residues long. Germline V lookup: CDR1 SQVTM, CDR2 ANQGSEA. CDR3 DNA: TGCAGCACTTCCTCCGGGACAGGCCAACAAGAGACCCAGTACTTC. It yields the protein CSTSSGTGQQETQYF. The whole variable domain, filled in from reference TRBV29-1 and TRBJ2-5, reads SAVISQKPSRDICQRGTSLTIQCQVDSQVTMMFWYRQQPGQSLTLIATANQGSEATYESGFVIDKFPISRPNLTFSTLTVSNMSPEDSSIYLCSTSSGTGQQETQYFGPGTRLLVL.

This clone was counted a single time. The V call is TRBV6-5, the J call TRBJ1-1, with 7 bases lining up with TRBD1. The ends lost 1 base at V and 6 bases at J; junction bases unmatched: 11. The CDR3 has 16 amino acids. Germline CDR1 and CDR2: MNHEY and SVGAGI. The CDR3 loop reads CASSYWQGGTGPEAFF. DNA of the CDR3: TGTGCCAGCAGTTACTGGCAGGGGGGTACCGGCCCTGAAGCTTTCTTT.

The chain couples TRBV5-4 to TRBJ1-6; perhaps TRBD1 as D (6 bases). The CDR3 covers 14 residues. Deletions cut 5 bases from V and 14 bases from J, with 20 bases between. Germline V CDR1 and CDR2: SGHNT, YYREEE (reference sequence). The CDR3 region is CASSPRDTISALHF. In DNA form, the CDR3 reads TGTGCCAGCAGTCCTCGGGACACCATCTCCGCCCTCCACTTT.

This clone was seen only a few times. CDR3 region: CASSVDGWGPANYEQYF. The DNA of the CDR3 is TGTGCCAGCAGCGTAGACGGGTGGGGGCCGGCTAACTACGAGCAGTACTTC. This chain connects TRBV9 to TRBJ2-7; weak D call: TRBD1 (6 bases). The germline gives CDR1 SGDLS, CDR2 YYNGEE. The CDR3 covers 17 residues. Between the trimmed V and J ends, which lost 0 bases and 3 bases, there was a span of 19 bases.

This sequence joins TRBV7-6 and TRBJ2-1; D is possibly TRBD1 or TRBD2 (5 bases each). V was trimmed by 3 bases and J by 0 bases, leaving 9 bases between them. This CDR3 has 15 residues. From germline, CDR1 is SGHVS and CDR2 FNYEAQ. The CDR3 reads CASSLGVPSYNEQFF. CDR3 nucleotide sequence: TGTGCCAGCAGCTTGGGGGTCCCCTCCTACAATGAGCAGTTCTTC.

V usage is TRBV21-1 and J usage is TRBJ2-5. TRBV21-1 is a pseudogene locus. This CDR3 has 13 residues. The CDR3 here is CASSRRGLETQYF. CDR3 DNA: TGTGCCAGCAGCAGACGGGGGCTTGAGACCCAGTACTTC.

CDR3 region: CASSPPKGPTGELFF. The CDR3 coding sequence is TGTGCCAGCAGCCCTCCTAAGGGCCCCACCGGGGAGCTGTTTTTT. The chain employs TRBV7-9 and TRBJ2-2; D call uncertain. The V gene's germline CDR1 is SEHNR and CDR2 FQNEAQ (reference sequence). V was clipped by 5 bases and J by 4 bases, with 14 bases between them. This CDR3 contains 15 residues.

This clone was seen a single time. This chain uses TRBV30 with TRBJ1-1, with no clear D. V shed 4 bases and J shed 4 bases, with 13 bases lying between them. From germline, CDR1 is GTSNPN and CDR2 SVGIG (reference sequence). CDR3 size: 13 residues. CDR3 bases: TGTGCCTGGAAGGTGTGGGCGGGCACTGAAGCTTTCTTT. Amino acids: CAWKVWAGTEAFF. The variable domain in full, completed from reference TRBV30 and TRBJ1-1, reads SQTIHQWPATLVQPVGSPLSLECTVEGTSNPNLYWYRQAAGRGLQLLFYSVGIGQISSEVPQNLSASRPQDRQFILSSKKLLLSDSGFYLCAWKVWAGTEAFFGQGTRLTVV.

This chain links TRBV6-4 with TRBJ2-2; 10 positions agree with TRBD1. This CDR3 is 14 amino acids long. V lost 4 bases to trimming and J lost 4 bases; unmatched junction nucleotides: 0. CDR1 is MRHNA and CDR2 is SNTAGT in the germline V gene. The CDR3 DNA follows: TGTGCCAGCAGTGGGACAGGGGGCACCGGGGAGCTGTTTTTT. This codes for CASSGTGGTGELFF.